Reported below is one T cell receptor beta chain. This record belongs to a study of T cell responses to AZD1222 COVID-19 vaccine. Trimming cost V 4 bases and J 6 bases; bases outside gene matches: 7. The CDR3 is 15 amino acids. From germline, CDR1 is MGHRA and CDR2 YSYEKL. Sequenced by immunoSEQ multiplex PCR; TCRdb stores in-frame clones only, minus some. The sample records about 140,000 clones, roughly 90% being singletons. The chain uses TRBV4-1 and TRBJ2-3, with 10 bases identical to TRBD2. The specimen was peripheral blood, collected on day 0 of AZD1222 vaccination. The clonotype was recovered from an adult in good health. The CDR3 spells CASSLTPAGGDTQYF. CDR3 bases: TGCGCCAGCAGCCTTACTCCAGCGGGAGGGGATACGCAGTATTTT.